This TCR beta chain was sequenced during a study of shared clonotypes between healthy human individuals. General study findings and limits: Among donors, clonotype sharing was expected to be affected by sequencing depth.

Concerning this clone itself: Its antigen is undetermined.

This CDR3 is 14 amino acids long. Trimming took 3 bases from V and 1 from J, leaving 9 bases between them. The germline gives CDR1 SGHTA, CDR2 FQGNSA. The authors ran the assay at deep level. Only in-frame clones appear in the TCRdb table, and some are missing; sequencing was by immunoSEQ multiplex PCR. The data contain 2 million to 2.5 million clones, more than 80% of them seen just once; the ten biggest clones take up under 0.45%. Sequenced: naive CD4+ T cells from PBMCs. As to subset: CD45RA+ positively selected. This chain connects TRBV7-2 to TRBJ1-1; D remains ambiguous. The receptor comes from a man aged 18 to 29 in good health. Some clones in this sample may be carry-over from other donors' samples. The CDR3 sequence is CASSFSVENTEAFF. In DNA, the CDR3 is TGTGCCAGCAGCTTTTCAGTCGAGAACACTGAAGCTTTCTTT. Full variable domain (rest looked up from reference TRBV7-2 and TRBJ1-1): GAGVSQSPSNKVTEKGKDVELRCDPISGHTALYWYRQSLGQGLEFLIYFQGNSAPDKSGLPSDRFSAERTGGSVSTLTIQRTQQEDSAVYLCASSFSVENTEAFFGQGTRLTVV.